These T cell receptor beta chains were read from a single sample in a study of vaccination effects on CD4 cells after COVID-19. For these receptors, no antigen is known. Generated by immunoSEQ multiplex PCR, the TCRdb table keeps only in-frame clones and is missing some. The repertoire holds tens of thousands of clones, with 70% to 80% as singletons. The material was CD4+ T cells from PBMCs cultured without peptide, obtained before COVID-19 vaccination. These receptor sequences come from a human donor who had a prior SARS-CoV-2 infection. CDR3s leave out the opening cysteine and the closing phenylalanine or tryptophan.

J gene: TRBJ1-5; V gene: TRBV12-3/TRBV12-4; CDR3 protein: ASSFGNQPQH
J gene: TRBJ2-3; V gene: TRBV10-3; CDR3 protein: AISDQTRGFTDTQY
J gene: TRBJ2-3; V gene: TRBV11-3; CDR3 protein: ASSLGPAGGTDTQY
J gene: TRBJ2-7; V gene: TRBV6-5; CDR3 protein: ASSYSRAPEDEQY
J gene: TRBJ2-7; V gene: TRBV28; CDR3 protein: ASTRGDYEQY
J gene: TRBJ2-7; V gene: TRBV7-3; CDR3 protein: ASSLGPGSYEQY
J gene: TRBJ1-2; V gene: TRBV20-1; CDR3 protein: SASFRGTNYGYT
J gene: TRBJ1-6; V gene: TRBV4-3; CDR3 protein: ASSQGANSPLH
J gene: TRBJ2-3; V gene: TRBV30; CDR3 protein: AWSQGLAVGDTQY
J gene: TRBJ2-3; V gene: TRBV2; CDR3 protein: ASSERLSDTQY
J gene: TRBJ2-5; V gene: TRBV5-1; CDR3 protein: ASSLGGGGAQETQY
J gene: TRBJ1-2; V gene: TRBV30; CDR3 protein: AWSVLTLGAYGYT
J gene: TRBJ1-2; V gene: TRBV7-8; CDR3 protein: ASSLYRGTGNGYT
J gene: TRBJ2-5; V gene: TRBV27; CDR3 protein: ASSQARTSSETQY
J gene: TRBJ1-5; V gene: TRBV2; CDR3 protein: ASRLYQGQPQH
J gene: TRBJ1-1; V gene: TRBV27; CDR3 protein: ASSPSLMRGHTEAF
J gene: TRBJ2-7; V gene: TRBV7-2; CDR3 protein: ASSLGVRETYEQY
J gene: TRBJ2-1; V gene: TRBV5-4; CDR3 protein: ASSLVGINEQF
J gene: TRBJ2-5; V gene: TRBV3-1/TRBV3-2; CDR3 protein: ASSRHKGAQY
J gene: TRBJ2-3; V gene: TRBV7-9; CDR3 protein: ASSLAGGGAPDTQY
J gene: TRBJ2-3; V gene: TRBV7-2; CDR3 protein: ASSLGPPGADTQY
J gene: TRBJ2-5; V gene: TRBV11-1; CDR3 protein: ASSSIGILQETQY
J gene: TRBJ2-3; V gene: TRBV3-1/TRBV3-2; CDR3 protein: ASSHYDPTDTQY
J gene: TRBJ1-2; V gene: TRBV25-1; CDR3 protein: ASSEVWRDSPYGYT
J gene: TRBJ2-1; V gene: TRBV29-1; CDR3 protein: SSLTRGYNEQF
J gene: TRBJ2-2; V gene: TRBV11-2; CDR3 protein: ASSQEDWAGELF
J gene: TRBJ1-3; V gene: TRBV3-1/TRBV3-2; CDR3 protein: ASSQVNTIY